Each of the 22 T cell receptor beta chains below was sequenced from the same sample in a study of vaccination and CD4 T cells after COVID-19. Their specific antigens are unknown. The study sequenced cultured CD4+ T cell DNA using the Oncomine TCR Beta short-read assay. MiXCR, applied by TCRdb to the PCR reads, yields one record per CDR3 protein. The sample shows tens of thousands of distinct CDR3 sequences, 66% of them seen only once. Treatment noted: approximately 9-day PBMC culture with coronavirus spike peptide pools or control peptides (ViraFEST assay). The sample comprised CD4+ T cells from blood, cultured in vitro. Receptors were obtained from a human donor who had recovered from COVID-19.

The rearrangement joins TRBV7-2 to TRBJ2-7; D is ambiguous. The CDR3 consists of 13 residues. Germline V gene lookup returns CDR1 SGHTA and CDR2 FQGNSA. The V gene lost 0 bases and the J gene lost 3 bases, with 6 bases spanning the gap. As DNA, the CDR3 is TGTGCCAGCAGCTTAGCGCAGGACTACGAGCAGTACTTC. Protein product: CASSLAQDYEQYF. Filled out from reference TRBV7-2 and TRBJ2-7, the complete variable domain reads GAGVSQSPSNKVTEKGKDVELRCDPISGHTALYWYRQSLGQGLEFLIYFQGNSAPDKSGLPSDRFSAERTGGSVSTLTIQRTQQEDSAVYLCASSLAQDYEQYFGPGTRLTVT.

CDR3 loop: CAVAPVLTDTQYF. The CDR3 coding sequence is TGTGCCGTCGCCCCCGTCCTCACAGATACGCAGTATTTT. The genes are TRBV6-1 and TRBJ2-3, with D hard to call. This CDR3 has 13 amino acids. CDR1 and CDR2 (germline): MNHNS, SASEGT. Trimming left V 11 bases short and J 2 bases short, with 14 bases between.

This rearrangement joins TRBV2 to TRBJ1-5; possible D gene TRBD1, 6 bases. In germline, CDR1 is SNHLY, CDR2 FYNNEI. The V gene lost 7 bases and the J gene lost 6 bases, with 19 bases spanning the gap. This CDR3 is 15 amino acids long. The CDR3 region is CASNHGQGSGQPQHF. The CDR3 DNA follows: TGTGCCAGCAACCACGGGCAGGGGAGTGGTCAGCCCCAGCATTTT.

The V call is TRBV29-1, the J call TRBJ1-2; D is unresolved. Trimming shortened V by 7 bases and J by 2 bases, and 11 bases separated the two germline ends. CDR3 length: 12 residues. The V gene's germline CDR1 is SQVTM and CDR2 ANQGSEA. The CDR3 DNA is TGCAGCGCTGACGGTGAAAACTATGGCTACACCTTC. Translated: CSADGENYGYTF. Supplemented by reference TRBV29-1 and TRBJ1-2, the full variable domain reads SAVISQKPSRDICQRGTSLTIQCQVDSQVTMMFWYRQQPGQSLTLIATANQGSEATYESGFVIDKFPISRPNLTFSTLTVSNMSPEDSSIYLCSADGENYGYTFGSGTRLTVV.

V usage is TRBV6-1 and J usage is TRBJ2-5; D may be TRBD2 (5 bases). The germline V gene has CDR1 MNHNS and CDR2 SASEGT. The V gene lost 11 bases and the J gene lost 3 bases, with 19 bases spanning the gap. The CDR3 sequence is 14 residues long. CDR3 sequence reads: CASARGWAEETQYF. In DNA, the CDR3 is TGTGCCTCGGCCCGCGGGTGGGCCGAAGAGACCCAGTACTTC.

The gene calls are TRBV6-1 and TRBJ2-7; 7 nucleotides align to TRBD1. Germline values: CDR1 MNHNS, CDR2 SASEGT. The CDR3 is 14 amino acids. Unmatched junction bases numbered 6, after V lost 6 bases and J lost 1 base. CDR3 residues: CASRDEQGSYEQYF. DNA of the CDR3: TGTGCCAGCAGGGATGAACAGGGGTCCTACGAGCAGTACTTC.

Only a few counts were recorded for this clonotype. The chain combines TRBV20-1 with TRBJ2-3; D perhaps matches TRBD1 (6 bases). The CDR3 runs to 16 residues. Trimming shortened V by 2 bases and J by 5 bases, and 20 bases separated the two germline ends. Germline V gene lookup returns CDR1 DFQATT and CDR2 SNEGSKA (reference sequence). The CDR3: CSARSHRVIAQDTQYF. The CDR3 nucleotides read TGCAGTGCTAGATCCCACAGGGTCATCGCACAAGATACGCAGTATTTT.

The chain carries TRBV27 and TRBJ2-2; 8 nucleotides line up with TRBD2. V shed 1 base, J shed 4 bases, and the junction held 2 bases outside the gene matches. Germline V gene sequence: CDR1 MNHEY, CDR2 SMNVEV (reference sequence). The CDR3 consists of 15 residues. The CDR3 spells CASSLWRGATGELFF. CDR3 nucleotides: TGTGCCAGCAGTTTATGGCGGGGGGCCACCGGGGAGCTGTTTTTT.

The chain carries TRBV6-1 and TRBJ1-1; 10 bases agree with TRBD1. CDR1 MNHNS and CDR2 SASEGT come from the germline V gene. This CDR3 has 12 residues. Trimming took 6 bases from V and 11 from J; bases not matched to a gene: 6. CDR3 coding DNA: TGTGCCAGCAGCCGGGACAGGGGAAATGCTTTCTTT. This encodes CASSRDRGNAFF.

The chain links TRBV5-4 to TRBJ2-3, with D tentatively TRBD1 or TRBD2 (6 bases each). The V end was cut by 4 bases, the J end by 5 bases, with 23 bases between. The germline V gene encodes CDR1 SGHNT and CDR2 YYREEE (reference sequence). CDR3 length: 17 residues. This CDR3 reads CASSPPGNRDSQDTQYF. CDR3 bases: TGTGCCAGCAGCCCCCCAGGGAACAGGGACTCTCAAGATACGCAGTATTTT.

This clonotype was observed a handful of times. V is TRBV7-9 and J is TRBJ1-6; 12 nucleotides agree with TRBD1. Germline V gene sequence: CDR1 SEHNR, CDR2 FQNEAQ (reference sequence). The V segment lost 3 bases and the J segment 10 bases; nucleotides outside the gene matches: 7. CDR3 size: 16 residues. CDR3 region: CASSLRGQGARSPLHF. In DNA form, the CDR3 reads TGTGCCAGCAGCTTGAGGGGACAGGGGGCTCGGTCACCCCTCCACTTT.

The V and J genes are TRBV12-3 or TRBV12-4 and TRBJ2-7, with D unresolved. V was trimmed by 1 base and J by 2 bases, leaving 6 bases between them. This CDR3 contains 13 residues. DNA for the CDR3: TGTGCCAGCAGTTTAGTCGGCACCTACGAGCAGTACTTC. This encodes CASSLVGTYEQYF.

The chain carries TRBV6-2 or TRBV6-3 and TRBJ1-2; 8 bases match TRBD1. Germline V CDR1 and CDR2: MNHEY, SVGEGT. This CDR3 has 14 amino acids. J lost 8 bases, V lost 0 bases, and 5 bases had no gene match. The CDR3 region is CASSYSDRARGYTF. The CDR3 nucleotides are TGTGCCAGCAGTTACTCGGACAGGGCCAGGGGCTACACCTTC.

The chain recombines TRBV11-3 with TRBJ2-5; no clear D gene. CDR1 and CDR2 (germline): SGHNT, YENEEA. The CDR3 runs 16 residues. The germline V and J ends were trimmed by 7 bases and 0 bases, with 18 bases remaining between them. The CDR3 sequence: CASTTSGGAYQETQYF. The CDR3 nucleotides are TGTGCCAGCACCACCAGTGGCGGAGCGTACCAAGAGACCCAGTACTTC.

The V gene is TRBV27, the J gene TRBJ1-1, with TRBD1 as a possible D gene (5 bases). The CDR3 has 15 residues. CDR1 and CDR2 (germline): MNHEY, SMNVEV (reference sequence). Trimming shortened V by 6 bases and J by 3 bases, and 17 bases separated the two germline ends. For the CDR3, the DNA is TGTGCCAGCAGGTCACTGGGTCTAGGGGACACTGAAGCTTTCTTT. It translates to CASRSLGLGDTEAFF.

This chain uses TRBV20-1 with TRBJ2-2; D may be TRBD1 (6 bases). The germline CDR1 and CDR2 sequences are DFQATT and SNEGSKA (reference sequence). CDR3 length: 12 amino acids. The V gene lost 5 bases and the J gene lost 6 bases, with 10 bases spanning the gap. The CDR3 is CSARTVPGELFF. The CDR3 DNA reads as TGCAGTGCTCGGACAGTGCCCGGGGAGCTGTTTTTT.

The CDR3 loop reads CASSENQGQGAYEQYF. CDR3 coding DNA: TGCGCCAGCAGTGAGAATCAGGGACAGGGGGCTTACGAGCAGTACTTC. V and J are TRBV10-1 and TRBJ2-7; 12 bases are shared with TRBD1. The CDR3 contains 16 residues. Germline CDR1 reads WNHNN; CDR2 reads SYGVQD (reference sequence). V gave up 2 bases and J gave up 4 bases; unmatched junction bases: 6.

The V call is TRBV19, the J call TRBJ1-2; D is possibly TRBD1 (5 bases). The germline CDR1 and CDR2 sequences are LNHDA and SQIVND (reference sequence). The V end lost 6 bases, the J end lost 1 base, and 18 bases lay between the germline ends. This CDR3 comprises 16 residues. In DNA, the CDR3 is TGTGCCAGTAGCCGCCGGGACGGAGGCTTTAACTATGGCTACACCTTC. This encodes CASSRRDGGFNYGYTF.

This clonotype was detected only once. V is TRBV6-1 and J is TRBJ1-2; 7 nucleotides agree with TRBD1. The CDR3 consists of 15 residues. Germline lookup yields CDR1 MNHNS and CDR2 SASEGT. Losses at the gene ends were 3 bases for V and 4 bases for J; bases not matched to a gene: 8. The CDR3 loop reads CASSDFGAGGYGYTF. The CDR3 region has the DNA TGTGCCAGCAGTGACTTTGGTGCAGGGGGCTATGGCTACACCTTC.

The chain couples TRBV20-1 to TRBJ2-7; possibly TRBD1 or TRBD2 for D (5 bases each). The V end was cut by 7 bases, the J end by 2 bases, with 24 bases between. CDR3 length: 16 residues. Per germline, CDR1 DFQATT and CDR2 SNEGSKA (reference sequence). CDR3 sequence: CSGLSAGTAATYEQYF. CDR3 DNA: TGCAGTGGTCTCTCAGCCGGGACGGCAGCTACCTACGAGCAGTACTTC.

This clonotype appeared a few times. The chain has TRBV7-6 and TRBJ1-1; no firm D call. This CDR3 region has 13 residues. The V end lost 1 base, the J end lost 6 bases, and 9 bases lay between the germline ends. CDR1 and CDR2 (germline): SGHVS, FNYEAQ. The CDR3 nucleotides read TGTGCCAGCAGCTTAGTGGGCGGATCTGAAGCTTTCTTT. Translating gives CASSLVGGSEAFF.

This clonotype was counted between two and nine times. This sequence joins TRBV6-5 and TRBJ2-7; D assignment may be TRBD1 or TRBD2 (5 bases each). Between the trimmed V and J ends, which lost 2 bases and 7 bases, there was a span of 18 bases. This CDR3 comprises 15 residues. Looked up from germline, CDR1 is MNHEY and CDR2 is SVGAGI. As DNA, the CDR3 is TGTGCCAGCAGTTACCGTTCGTTCAGGGACGGTGAGCAGTACTTC. This translates into CASSYRSFRDGEQYF.